Shown below are 17 T cell receptor beta chains from a single sample sequenced in a study of cytomegalovirus exposure and HLA in healthy donors. Amplification used 60 Vbeta primers and 13 Jbeta primers. Method: immunoSEQ multiplex PCR; TCRdb's copy keeps in-frame clones and lacks some. There are around 130,000 clones in the sample; 74% occur only once, and 5.8% lies in the top ten. The specimen was PBMCs. These receptors originate from a woman aged 45 to 65 in good health and CMV-seropositive.

This chain connects TRBV27 to TRBJ2-1; TRBD1 agrees at 9 bases. The CDR3 covers 15 residues. Germline V gene data show CDR1 as MNHEY and CDR2 as SMNVEV (reference sequence). Trimming cost V 5 bases and J 7 bases; bases outside gene matches: 9. CDR3 in amino acids: CASSSRDRVLNEQFF. The CDR3, as DNA: TGTGCCAGCAGTAGCCGGGACAGGGTGTTAAATGAGCAGTTCTTC.

V is TRBV7-9 and J is TRBJ2-1; D remains unclear. The germline V gene encodes CDR1 SEHNR and CDR2 FQNEAQ (reference sequence). CDR3 length: 13 residues. The ends were cut back, 2 bases at V and 6 bases at J, with 8 bases in the middle. The CDR3 loop is CASSLPFPNEQFF. The CDR3 nucleotides read TGTGCCAGCAGCTTACCTTTCCCCAATGAGCAGTTCTTC.

The chain uses TRBV19 and TRBJ2-7; 10 bases match TRBD1. Unmatched junction bases numbered 5, after V lost 4 bases and J lost 2 bases. Germline assignment: CDR1 LNHDA and CDR2 SQIVND (reference sequence). This CDR3 is built from 15 residues. DNA for the CDR3: TGTGCCAGTAGTACAACCGGGACAGGGGCCTACGAGCAGTACTTC. It codes for CASSTTGTGAYEQYF.

The rearrangement joins TRBV18 to TRBJ2-5; D gene unclear. Germline V gene lookup returns CDR1 KGHSH and CDR2 LQKENI. The CDR3 sequence is 14 residues long. V lost 3 bases and J lost 2, with 10 bases in between. The CDR3 DNA follows: TGTGCCAGCTCACCCCGTGCGTTTCAAGAGACCCAGTACTTC. Encoded protein: CASSPRAFQETQYF.

The chain carries TRBV6-6 and TRBJ2-2, with TRBD1 matching over 12 bases. The CDR3 extends over 13 amino acids. The junction had 1 base not matched to a gene; V was cut back by 8 bases and J by 6 bases. CDR1 is MNHNY and CDR2 is SVGAGI in the germline V gene (reference sequence). CDR3 in DNA: TGTGCCAGCCGGGACAGGGGGCCCGGGGAGCTGTTTTTT. Its protein is CASRDRGPGELFF.

The chain uses TRBV18 and TRBJ1-6, with D perhaps matching TRBD1 (5 bases). CDR3 size: 13 residues. Between the trimmed V and J ends, which lost 3 bases and 7 bases, there was a span of 7 bases. The germline gives CDR1 KGHSH, CDR2 LQKENI. The chain's CDR3 is CASSPGGNSPLHF. The CDR3 nucleotides read TGTGCCAGCTCACCCGGGGGGAATTCACCCCTCCACTTT.

Concerning this clone: The limits of the CDR3 on the DNA are not certain, so only TCRdb's listed CDR3 is given. V gene TRBV5-8 combines with J gene TRBJ1-2; TRBD1 reflects the table's D call only, with no check against the DNA. Counting both end residues, the CDR3 totals 11 amino acids. Germline-derived CDR1 and CDR2 are SGHTS and YDEGEE. The CDR3 region is CASSFFGTGSF.

The rearrangement links TRBV5-4 to TRBJ2-3; TRBD2 is a possible D gene (6 bases). The CDR3 contains 14 residues. CDR1 is SGHNT, CDR2 YYREEE, per germline (reference sequence). V was clipped by 5 bases and J by 1 base, with 11 bases between them. The DNA for the CDR3 is TGTGCCAGCAGGGGGCGGGACGGCACAGATACGCAGTATTTT. Residues: CASRGRDGTDTQYF. The full variable domain, in which reference TRBV5-4 and TRBJ2-3 provide the parts outside the CDR3, is ETGVTQSPTHLIKTRGQQVTLRCSSQSGHNTVSWYQQALGQGPQFIFQYYREEENGRGNFPPRFSGLQFPNYSSELNVNALELDDSALYLCASRGRDGTDTQYFGPGTRLTVL.

The V gene is TRBV7-9, the J gene TRBJ1-1, with 9 bases aligning to TRBD1. The ends lost 1 base at V and 4 bases at J; junction bases unmatched: 10. Germline V gene sequence: CDR1 SEHNR, CDR2 FQNEAQ (reference sequence). The CDR3 runs 17 residues. In nucleotides, the CDR3 is TGTGCCAGCAGCTTAGACAGGGGGCCTTATGTGGGCACTGAAGCTTTCTTT. It yields the protein CASSLDRGPYVGTEAFF.

The chain has TRBV4-2 and TRBJ2-2; D is unresolved. The CDR3 is 13 residues long. Deletions cut 2 bases from V and 5 bases from J, with 6 bases between. CDR1 LGHNA and CDR2 YNFKEQ come from the germline V gene. CDR3 nucleotide sequence: TGTGCCAGCAGCCAACTTCTAACCGGGGAGCTGTTTTTT. The encoded protein is CASSQLLTGELFF.

The CDR3 region has the DNA TGTGCCAGCAGTGGACAGGGCTGGAACACTGAAGCTTTCTTT. Translation: CASSGQGWNTEAFF. The chain uses TRBV7-9 and TRBJ1-1, with 8 bases fitting TRBD1. Germline CDR1 and CDR2: SEHNR and FQNEAQ (reference sequence). The CDR3 is 14 amino acids. V trimming: 6 bases; J trimming: 1 base; junction bases outside the gene matches: 4. Supplemented by reference TRBV7-9 and TRBJ1-1, the full variable domain reads DTGVSQNPRHKITKRGQNVTFRCDPISEHNRLYWYRQTLGQGPEFLTYFQNEAQLEKSRLLSDRFSAERPKGSFSTLEIQRTEQGDSAMYLCASSGQGWNTEAFFGQGTRLTVV.

The chain uses TRBV5-1 and TRBJ1-2; 10 nucleotides agree with TRBD1. After removal of 3 bases from V and 5 bases from J, the junction contained 1 base not matched to a gene. This CDR3 is 13 amino acids long. Germline loops: CDR1 SGHRS, CDR2 YFSETQ. CDR3 bases: TGCGCCAGCAGCTCGGGACAGGGGTATGGCTACACCTTC. It translates to CASSSGQGYGYTF. The whole variable domain, filled in from reference TRBV5-1 and TRBJ1-2, reads KAGVTQTPRYLIKTRGQQVTLSCSPISGHRSVSWYQQTPGQGLQFLFEYFSETQRNKGNFPGRFSGRQFSNSRSEMNVSTLELGDSALYLCASSSGQGYGYTFGSGTRLTVV.

This chain joins TRBV2 and TRBJ1-4, with 8 bases matching TRBD1. J was trimmed by 0 bases and V by 5 bases; bases with no gene match: 5. The V gene's germline CDR1 is SNHLY and CDR2 FYNNEI. This CDR3 has 16 residues. The DNA of the CDR3 is TGTGCCAGCAGTCGAGACAGGGGATCAACTAATGAAAAACTGTTTTTT. Amino acid sequence: CASSRDRGSTNEKLFF.

Points on this clone: The germline gene is not matched at one end of the junction; a read error may be the cause. The chain joins TRBV25-1 to TRBJ1-2; 8 positions match TRBD1. This CDR3 has 13 residues. Germline V gene data show CDR1 as MGHDK and CDR2 as SYGVNS. The CDR3 region is CASSVPGGAGYPF. In DNA form, the CDR3 reads TGTGCCAGCAGTGTCCCAGGGGGCGCCGGCTACCCCTTC.

The chain links TRBV15 to TRBJ1-2, with D maybe TRBD1 (5 bases). The CDR3 contains 15 residues. The germline CDR1 and CDR2 sequences are LNHNV and YYDKDF (reference sequence). Trimming took off 3 bases at V and 0 bases at J, with 11 bases between the two ends. The DNA of the CDR3 is TGTGCCACCAGCAGCTTTCAGGACACTAACTATGGCTACACCTTC. Its translation is CATSSFQDTNYGYTF.

The chain links TRBV7-8 to TRBJ2-7, with D tentatively TRBD1 (6 bases). Germline CDR1 reads SGHVS; CDR2 reads FQNEAQ. Trimming shortened V by 4 bases and J by 2 bases, and 12 bases separated the two germline ends. The CDR3 is 14 amino acids. The CDR3 loop reads CASSSLPGAYEQYF. The CDR3 DNA is TGTGCCAGCAGCTCCCTCCCAGGGGCCTACGAGCAGTACTTC.

This sequence joins TRBV18 and TRBJ2-7; 7 bases line up with TRBD2. Per the germline V gene, CDR1 is KGHSH and CDR2 is LQKENI. V shed 0 bases and J 2 bases; nucleotides not matched to a gene: 7. The CDR3 runs 16 residues. The chain's CDR3 is CASSPPRDYETYEQYF. As DNA, the CDR3 is TGTGCCAGCTCACCACCCCGGGACTACGAAACCTACGAGCAGTACTTC.